This T cell receptor beta chain was profiled in a study of post-analysis software for immune sequencing data (dated by TCRdb to 2015 to 2017). A note on the overall study: Recorded disease courses included relapsing-remitting, secondary progressive and progressive-relapsing multiple sclerosis, with some patients lacking subtype annotation. Patient repertoires were compared against around twelve previously published healthy control repertoires from donors aged about 6 to 27 years. A subset of samples was prepared in parallel using single-end sample barcoding, then pooled and co-amplified after Illumina adapter ligation.

Notes on this clonotype: Its specific antigen is unknown. No much larger clone is present one base from it, and per-base qualities are unavailable.

The germline V gene (reference sequence) provides CDR1 DFQATT and CDR2 SNEGSKA. Taken from cysteine to phenylalanine, the CDR3 has 13 residues. This entry keeps only the CDR3 DNA: 39 bases, framed from base 1. TCR beta repertoires were profiled from peripheral blood of 13 young patients with multiple sclerosis to demonstrate the VDJtools post-analysis software. The multiple sclerosis patients were children and adolescents between roughly 6 and 16 years of age. The receptor library was made with PCR. The sample was run on an Illumina HiSeq 2500. To reduce PCR and sequencing biases, unique molecular identifiers were incorporated into the TCR beta cDNA libraries. Roughly 500,000 cDNA molecules were obtained for every 1 to 10 million input T cells, so each molecule roughly corresponded to one T cell. The patient libraries were prepared and sequenced using the same protocol as the earlier healthy control dataset. Samples belonging to the same batch were prepared together, multiplexed and sequenced on a shared HiSeq lane. The authors processed their data as follows. MIGEC was used to process the raw barcoded reads, and molecular identifier groups with only a single read were discarded before consensus assembly and CDR3 extraction. Clonotype tables were post-analysed with VDJtools, and diversity was normalized by down-sampling all datasets to the smallest sample size. To correct batch-related cross-sample contamination, repertoire overlap clustering matched CDR3 amino acid sequences but not nucleotide sequences. In-frame beta chains were kept once TCRdb had trimmed the public reads at Q25 with fastp and called clones with MiXCR. Rows with one shared CDR3 protein collapse into an entry with the most common genes and DNA. None of the V and J calls come from the authors' own analysis; TCRdb made them. This sample has hundreds of thousands of distinct CDR3 sequences in its table, and roughly 30% of those were observed once. The biggest ten clones account for under 0.7% of the sample.

What the work shows at the level of the full study, not this receptor alone: Direct clustering with F measure showed strong co-clustering of samples prepared in the same batch, prompting a batch-effect correction. Patients showed significantly higher frequencies than controls for several TRBV segments, among them TRBV5-6, TRBV5-1 and TRBV20-1. Compared with controls, multiple sclerosis patients had significantly lower normalized Chao1 diversity, a finding suggesting substantial peripheral T-cell clonal expansion. The multiple sclerosis patient group was slightly younger than the control group.

Sequencing was done on a sample of blood. This sequence was found in a girl aged 5 to 17 with multiple sclerosis. Recombination connected TRBV20-1 to TRBJ2-1; D gene: possibly TRBD2, on 6 matching bases. The end of the DNA fits TRBJ2-7 better, so the J call may be wrong. The CDR3 protein sequence reads: CSASGGPYNEQYF. The bases read TGCAGTGCTAGCGGGGGTCCTTACAATGAGCAGTACTTC.